This record concerns one T cell receptor (beta chain) sequence. Its antigen is as yet unknown. Naive CD4+ cells had CD25+ Tregs removed. This CDR3 is 14 amino acids long. Trimming cost V 10 bases and J 5 bases, with 18 bases left between them. The germline CDR1 and CDR2 sequences are ENHRY and SYGVKD. Study results and limitations: The TCR gene usage of tumor memory CD4+ T cells clustered together with blood and lymph node memory CD4+ cells and with lymph node naive CD4+ cells. Tumor Tregs overlapped most with tumor, then blood, naive CD4+ cells.

Constant-region reverse primers amplified full-length variable regions, followed by semi-nested Nested Universal Primer A PCR. TCRdb reprocessed the 5' RACE reads via MiXCR and lists one record per CDR3 protein. The sample holds 62,000 or so distinct CDR3 sequences, 25% to 35% seen once. The chain links TRBV10-3 to TRBJ2-1; D not resolved. The sequence was collected from a female donor with breast cancer. The sequenced sample was tumor-infiltrating naive CD4+ T cells sorted from the breast tumor. The subset denotes: naive CD4+ T cells, CD4+CD45RA+CD25-. CDR3 sequence (DNA): TGTGCCAACTACGACCCGACTGCGGACAATGAGCAGTTCTTC. This sequence encodes CANYDPTADNEQFF.